These 14 T cell receptor beta chains were sequenced from one sample in a study of shared clonotypes between healthy human individuals. Clones were read by immunoSEQ multiplex PCR, and TCRdb kept only the in-frame ones, dropping some. Seen here are about 460,000 clones, 70% to 80% observed once, and the top ten hold approximately 12%. Sequencing used PBMCs. All receptors come from a woman aged 40-49 years in good health. Some clones in this sample may be carry-over from other donors' samples.

This clone is a singleton in its sample. The chain links TRBV5-1 to TRBJ2-3; 14 nucleotides agree with TRBD2. J was trimmed by 2 bases and V by 4 bases; bases with no gene match: 12. The CDR3 is 19 residues long. Germline CDR1 is SGHRS and CDR2 is YFSETQ. The CDR3 sequence is CASSGGTSGSGYHTDTQYF. The CDR3 DNA reads TGCGCCAGCAGCGGCGGGACTAGCGGGAGTGGGTACCACACAGATACGCAGTATTTT. The full variable domain, its missing parts supplied by reference TRBV5-1 and TRBJ2-3, is KAGVTQTPRYLIKTRGQQVTLSCSPISGHRSVSWYQQTPGQGLQFLFEYFSETQRNKGNFPGRFSGRQFSNSRSEMNVSTLELGDSALYLCASSGGTSGSGYHTDTQYFGPGTRLTVL.

A word on this clone: The sample has other DNA sequences that encode this CDR3 too. The chain joins TRBV9 to TRBJ2-3; D ambiguous. The CDR3 contains 14 residues. The germline gives CDR1 SGDLS, CDR2 YYNGEE. The V gene lost 2 bases and the J gene lost 4 bases, with 11 bases spanning the gap. The CDR3 reads CASSVGGNSDTQYF. In DNA, the CDR3 is TGTGCCAGCAGCGTCGGCGGAAACTCAGATACGCAGTATTTT.

Worth noting for this clone: Other nucleotide sequences from this sample produce the same CDR3. The chain joins TRBV7-9 to TRBJ2-7; TRBD1 matches 9 bases. Germline trimming cut 5 bases from V and 0 bases from J; bases unmatched to any gene: 2. This CDR3 has 14 amino acids. CDR1 and CDR2 (germline): SEHNR, FQNEAQ (reference sequence). The CDR3 loop reads CASSQTGGSYEQYF. DNA for the CDR3: TGTGCCAGCAGCCAGACAGGGGGCTCCTACGAGCAGTACTTC. Full variable domain (remainder filled in from reference TRBV7-9 and TRBJ2-7): DTGVSQNPRHKITKRGQNVTFRCDPISEHNRLYWYRQTLGQGPEFLTYFQNEAQLEKSRLLSDRFSAERPKGSFSTLEIQRTEQGDSAMYLCASSQTGGSYEQYFGPGTRLTVT.

This chain links TRBV30 with TRBJ2-5, with a tentative D call TRBD2 (6 bases). Germline CDR1 is GTSNPN and CDR2 is SVGIG (reference sequence). Trimming shortened V by 2 bases and J by 1 base, and 11 bases separated the two germline ends. The CDR3 length is 14 residues. The DNA of the CDR3 is TGTGCCTGGAGTACTCCGGGACTCCAAGAGACCCAGTACTTC. It translates to CAWSTPGLQETQYF.

The chain carries TRBV19 and TRBJ1-2; 9 nucleotides match TRBD1. The CDR3 is made up of 15 amino acids. The V gene's germline CDR1 is LNHDA and CDR2 SQIVND (reference sequence). V was pared by 7 bases and J by 4 bases, with 10 bases of the junction left unmatched. The CDR3 region has the DNA TGTGCCAGTAAAGGACAGGGGAGCTCTGGCTATGGCTACACCTTC. Its protein is CASKGQGSSGYGYTF.

A word on this clone: A read error likely explains this, since a far larger clone differs by one base. Here the CDR3 reads CASSPAGAGETQYF. CDR3 in DNA: TGTGCCAGCAGCCCCGCCGGGGCGGGAGAGACCCAGTACTTC. V is TRBV7-8 and J is TRBJ2-5; the D call may be TRBD1 or TRBD2 (5 bases each). V lost 5 bases and J 4 bases, leaving 14 bases between the germline ends. Germline loops: CDR1 SGHVS, CDR2 FQNEAQ. This CDR3 contains 14 residues. Full variable domain (remainder filled in from reference TRBV7-8 and TRBJ2-5): GAGVSQSPRYKVAKRGQDVALRCDPISGHVSLFWYQQALGQGPEFLTYFQNEAQLDKSGLPSDRFFAERPEGSVSTLKIQRTQQEDSAVYLCASSPAGAGETQYFGPGTRLLVL.

Comment on this clone: Other nucleotide sequences from this sample produce the same CDR3. The V call is TRBV5-1, the J call TRBJ2-5; D is ambiguous. This CDR3 spans 13 amino acids. Trimming removed 0 bases at V and 2 bases at J, with 5 bases between. CDR1 and CDR2 from the germline V gene are SGHRS and YFSETQ. The CDR3 sequence is CASSLAPQETQYF. Written as DNA, the CDR3 is TGCGCCAGCAGCTTGGCGCCTCAAGAGACCCAGTACTTC.

On this clone: Just one base apart from a much larger clone, this may be a read error. The conserved phenylalanine or tryptophan normally closing the CDR3 is absent here, so this likely arose from a read error. The chain is built from TRBV28 and TRBJ2-7; no definite D call. This CDR3 has 15 residues. V was shortened by 3 bases and J by 2 bases, with 14 bases between the two germline ends. Germline CDR1 MDHEN, CDR2 SYDVKM. The CDR3 DNA follows: TGTGCCAGCAGTTTGCGTTCCGCTCTACCCTACGAGCAGTACCTC. Amino acid sequence: CASSLRSALPYEQYL.

The genes are TRBV7-3 and TRBJ2-3; D ambiguous. The CDR3 consists of 14 residues. Germline V gene lookup returns CDR1 SGHTA and CDR2 FQGTGA. V lost 5 bases, J lost 2 bases, and 11 bases lay in between. CDR3 protein: CASSVTEYTDTQYF. The CDR3 bases are TGTGCCAGCAGCGTTACTGAATACACAGATACGCAGTATTTT.

As regards this clone: The CDR3 does not close with the conserved phenylalanine or tryptophan, likely indicating a read error. The V and J genes are TRBV7-9 and TRBJ2-7; 10 bases agree with TRBD1. CDR3 length equals 14 residues. Germline V gene lookup returns CDR1 SEHNR and CDR2 FQNEAQ (reference sequence). The CDR3 protein is CAGSLVGQGYEQYL. Written as DNA, the CDR3 is TGTGCCGGCAGCTTGGTGGGACAGGGGTACGAGCAGTACCTC.

The rearrangement links TRBV28 to TRBJ2-5; D remains ambiguous. The CDR3 runs to 14 residues. V lost 3 bases and J 1 base, leaving 9 bases between the germline ends. The germline gives CDR1 MDHEN, CDR2 SYDVKM. The CDR3 protein is CASSFVALQETQYF. CDR3 DNA: TGTGCCAGCAGTTTCGTAGCCCTCCAAGAGACCCAGTACTTC. Using reference TRBV28 and TRBJ2-5 for the parts outside the CDR3, the full variable domain is DVKVTQSSRYLVKRTGEKVFLECVQDMDHENMFWYRQDPGLGLRLIYFSYDVKMKEKGDIPEGYSVSREKKERFSLILESASTNQTSMYLCASSFVALQETQYFGPGTRLLVL.

The chain links TRBV9 to TRBJ1-2; D not resolved. This CDR3 is 13 amino acids long. Looked up from germline, CDR1 is SGDLS and CDR2 is YYNGEE. The V end was cut by 6 bases, the J end by 0 bases, with 9 bases between. CDR3 nucleotide sequence: TGTGCCAGCACCAGAGAAGCTAACTATGGCTACACCTTC. Its protein product is CASTREANYGYTF.

The CDR3 coding sequence is TGTGCCAGCAGTCTCCTACGGGAGACCCAGTACTTC. This gives the protein CASSLLRETQYF. J is TRBJ2-5 and V is TRBV5-8; D uncertain. The germline V gene has CDR1 SGHTS and CDR2 YDEGEE. Between the trimmed V and J ends, which lost 5 bases and 5 bases, there was a span of 10 bases. The CDR3 has 12 amino acids.

About this clone itself: A far larger clone lies a single base away; this is likely a read error. The sample holds other DNA sequences that translate to the same CDR3. The V and J genes are TRBV5-4 and TRBJ2-2; D might be TRBD2 (5 bases). The CDR3 has 13 amino acids. CDR1 is SGHNT, CDR2 YYREEE, per germline (reference sequence). CDR3 residues: CASRGANTGELFF. The CDR3 nucleotides read TGTGCCAGCCGGGGAGCGAACACCGGGGAGCTGTTCTTT.